These 28 T cell receptor beta chains share one sample of origin, sequenced in a study of cytomegalovirus exposure and HLA in healthy donors. Both 60 Vbeta primers and 13 Jbeta primers went into the PCR. TCRdb's copy holds only in-frame clones and misses some; the assay was immunoSEQ multiplex PCR. This table holds 150,000 to 180,000 clones, more than 70% found once. Material for sequencing was PBMCs. The receptor source for this set is a woman aged 40 to 50 in good health and CMV-seropositive.

V usage is TRBV5-4 and J usage is TRBJ2-7; the D gene is possibly TRBD1 (6 bases). Germline lookup yields CDR1 SGHNT and CDR2 YYREEE (reference sequence). The CDR3 runs 14 residues. V was shortened by 3 bases and J by 0 bases, with 10 bases between the two germline ends. The CDR3 DNA sequence: TGTGCCAGCAGCTCCCGGGACACCTCCTACGAGCAGTACTTC. Translation gives CASSSRDTSYEQYF.

In its sample, this clone was seen a few times. This chain connects TRBV7-2 to TRBJ1-1; D unresolved. Germline loops: CDR1 SGHTA, CDR2 FQGNSA. This CDR3 spans 14 amino acids. Trimming pared 1 base from V and 11 bases from J, leaving 17 bases between. The DNA for the CDR3 is TGTGCCAGCAGCTTAGATCAGACTCCCACGGCGGCTTTCTTT. It yields the protein CASSLDQTPTAAFF.

In its sample, this clone was seen once. The chain employs TRBV5-5 and TRBJ1-5, with 11 bases lining up with TRBD1. Trimming removed 4 bases from V and 8 bases from J; junction bases left unmatched: 2. The CDR3 consists of 13 residues. In germline, CDR1 is SGHKS, CDR2 YYEKEE (reference sequence). This CDR3 reads CASSRDRGEPQHF. CDR3 nucleotide sequence: TGTGCCAGCAGCCGGGACAGGGGGGAGCCCCAGCATTTT.

The V call is TRBV19, the J call TRBJ1-5, with 7 bases aligning to TRBD1. This CDR3 has 19 amino acids. The V segment lost 5 bases and the J segment 0 bases; nucleotides outside the gene matches: 16. Germline V CDR1 and CDR2: LNHDA, SQIVND (reference sequence). Here the CDR3 DNA reads TGTGCCAGTAGTTCCCGGTGGGACAGCGTAGTTTATAGCAATCAGCCCCAGCATTTT. This sequence encodes CASSSRWDSVVYSNQPQHF. Complete variable domain (other parts from reference TRBV19 and TRBJ1-5): DGGITQSPKYLFRKEGQNVTLSCEQNLNHDAMYWYRQDPGQGLRLIYYSQIVNDFQKGDIAEGYSVSREKKESFPLTVTSAQKNPTAFYLCASSSRWDSVVYSNQPQHFGDGTRLSIL.

The V call is TRBV29-1, the J call TRBJ2-1; D is unclear. Germline loops: CDR1 SQVTM, CDR2 ANQGSEA. Trimming removed 3 bases from V and 3 bases from J, with 6 bases in between. This CDR3 has 12 amino acids. The CDR3 loop reads CSVEALYNEQFF. As DNA, the CDR3 is TGCAGCGTTGAGGCCCTCTACAATGAGCAGTTCTTC.

The chain combines TRBV19 with TRBJ2-1, with 7 positions matching TRBD2. V gave up 6 bases and J gave up 5 bases; unmatched junction bases: 10. Germline loops: CDR1 LNHDA, CDR2 SQIVND (reference sequence). The length of the CDR3 is 15 residues. CDR3 sequence: CASSLFAGTNNEQFF. CDR3 DNA sequence: TGTGCCAGTAGCTTATTCGCCGGGACTAACAATGAGCAGTTCTTC.

By sample fraction, this clone is medium-sized. The chain combines TRBV5-4 with TRBJ2-1; 9 positions match TRBD2. This CDR3 is 14 amino acids long. The J segment lost 7 bases and the V segment lost 0 bases, leaving 2 bases of the junction unmatched. Per the germline V gene, CDR1 is SGHNT and CDR2 is YYREEE (reference sequence). Here the CDR3 reads CASSLGGLANEQFF. In DNA, the CDR3 is TGTGCCAGCAGCTTGGGGGGACTAGCTAATGAGCAGTTCTTC.

Only a few counts were recorded for this clone. This chain uses TRBV10-3 with TRBJ1-1; 7 nucleotides match TRBD1. V lost 6 bases and J lost 5; bases outside the gene matches: 6. This CDR3 has 13 residues. Germline loops: CDR1 ENHRY, CDR2 SYGVKD. CDR3 amino acids: CAIRIKQGTEAFF. CDR3 bases: TGTGCCATCAGGATTAAACAGGGGACTGAAGCTTTCTTT.

The chain links TRBV25-1 to TRBJ1-1; D gene uncertain. The germline CDR1 and CDR2 sequences are MGHDK and SYGVNS. Between the trimmed V and J ends, which lost 2 bases and 1 base, there was a span of 5 bases. The CDR3 spans 13 residues. The CDR3 coding sequence is TGTGCCAGCAGTGAAAAGCCGAACACTGAAGCTTTCTTT. Its protein product is CASSEKPNTEAFF.

This clone has more than one count but fewer than ten. The chain joins TRBV7-9 to TRBJ2-7; 8 bases map to TRBD2. Germline V gene sequence: CDR1 SEHNR, CDR2 FQNEAQ (reference sequence). After removal of 5 bases from V and 3 bases from J, the junction contained 6 bases not matched to a gene. CDR3 length: 14 amino acids. This chain's CDR3 is CASSHTSGYYEQYF. Here the CDR3 DNA reads TGTGCCAGCAGCCACACTAGCGGTTACTACGAGCAGTACTTC.

This clone was found a few times. The rearrangement links TRBV5-1 to TRBJ1-6; D perhaps matches TRBD1 (6 bases). The CDR3 covers 15 residues. Looked up from germline, CDR1 is SGHRS and CDR2 is YFSETQ. V was cut by 2 bases and J by 10 bases, with 16 bases left in between. CDR3 nucleotides: TGCGCCAGCAGCTTAGAACAGGGTGTTGGGTCACCCCTCCACTTT. It codes for CASSLEQGVGSPLHF. Using reference TRBV5-1 and TRBJ1-6 for the parts outside the CDR3, the full variable domain is KAGVTQTPRYLIKTRGQQVTLSCSPISGHRSVSWYQQTPGQGLQFLFEYFSETQRNKGNFPGRFSGRQFSNSRSEMNVSTLELGDSALYLCASSLEQGVGSPLHFGNGTRLTVT.

This chain joins TRBV5-8 and TRBJ1-5; D is uncertain. Per the germline V gene, CDR1 is SGHTS and CDR2 is YDEGEE. V was pared by 1 base and J by 0 bases, with 14 bases between. The CDR3 is 17 amino acids. The CDR3 spells CASSLILAGYSNQPQHF. The CDR3 nucleotides read TGTGCCAGCAGCTTGATTCTAGCCGGGTATAGCAATCAGCCCCAGCATTTT.

This chain links TRBV28 with TRBJ1-5, with D hard to call. Trimming stripped 1 base from V and 3 bases from J, with 7 bases between. The germline gives CDR1 MDHEN, CDR2 SYDVKM. The CDR3 extends over 14 amino acids. This chain's CDR3 is CASSLSGNNQPQHF. The CDR3 DNA follows: TGTGCCAGCAGTTTATCAGGCAACAATCAGCCCCAGCATTTT. The full variable domain, its missing parts supplied by reference TRBV28 and TRBJ1-5, is DVKVTQSSRYLVKRTGEKVFLECVQDMDHENMFWYRQDPGLGLRLIYFSYDVKMKEKGDIPEGYSVSREKKERFSLILESASTNQTSMYLCASSLSGNNQPQHFGDGTRLSIL.

The chain joins TRBV29-1 to TRBJ2-5; tentative D call: TRBD1 (5 bases). The germline gives CDR1 SQVTM, CDR2 ANQGSEA. Trimming shortened V by 4 bases and J by 2 bases, and 17 bases separated the two germline ends. The CDR3 sequence is 15 residues long. The CDR3, as DNA: TGCAGCGTTGGGGGCGCGGTGCGGCCACAAGAGACCCAGTACTTC. Translating gives CSVGGAVRPQETQYF.

The V gene is TRBV5-1, the J gene TRBJ1-4; 7 bases align to TRBD1. Unmatched junction bases numbered 4, after V lost 5 bases and J lost 0 bases. Germline CDR1 reads SGHRS; CDR2 reads YFSETQ. The CDR3 covers 15 residues. CDR3 sequence reads: CASSRDSTTNEKLFF. CDR3 sequence (DNA): TGCGCCAGCAGTCGGGACAGCACAACTAATGAAAAACTGTTTTTT. Full variable domain (remainder filled in from reference TRBV5-1 and TRBJ1-4): KAGVTQTPRYLIKTRGQQVTLSCSPISGHRSVSWYQQTPGQGLQFLFEYFSETQRNKGNFPGRFSGRQFSNSRSEMNVSTLELGDSALYLCASSRDSTTNEKLFFGSGTQLSVL.

V is TRBV5-4 and J is TRBJ2-5; no clear D gene. The V gene lost 0 bases and the J gene lost 3 bases, with 6 bases spanning the gap. Germline CDR1 is SGHNT and CDR2 is YYREEE (reference sequence). The CDR3 sequence is 13 residues long. The CDR3 bases are TGTGCCAGCAGCTTGGTGCCAGAAGAGACCCAGTACTTC. Translation: CASSLVPEETQYF.

This chain joins TRBV28 and TRBJ1-5; TRBD1 agrees at 7 bases. Germline V gene sequence: CDR1 MDHEN, CDR2 SYDVKM. The CDR3 is made up of 15 amino acids. Trimming at V came to 1 base and at J to 7 bases, leaving 7 bases not matched to a gene. CDR3: CASSLSSQGRQPQHF. The DNA for the CDR3 is TGTGCCAGCAGTTTATCCTCACAGGGGAGACAGCCCCAGCATTTT.

This chain uses TRBV5-1 with TRBJ2-7; TRBD2 aligns across 8 bases. The CDR3 spans 16 residues. V shed 0 bases and J 7 bases; nucleotides not matched to a gene: 12. Germline-derived CDR1 and CDR2 are SGHRS and YFSETQ. For the CDR3, the DNA is TGCGCCAGCAGCTTGGCCGGGTCGAGCGGGAGCGGAGAGCAGTACTTC. Encoded protein: CASSLAGSSGSGEQYF. Complete variable domain (other parts from reference TRBV5-1 and TRBJ2-7): KAGVTQTPRYLIKTRGQQVTLSCSPISGHRSVSWYQQTPGQGLQFLFEYFSETQRNKGNFPGRFSGRQFSNSRSEMNVSTLELGDSALYLCASSLAGSSGSGEQYFGPGTRLTVT.

The rearrangement links TRBV5-1 to TRBJ1-6; tentatively, D is TRBD1 (5 bases). Germline CDR1 and CDR2: SGHRS and YFSETQ. Between the trimmed V and J ends, which lost 0 bases and 10 bases, there was a span of 11 bases. This CDR3 contains 14 residues. In nucleotides, the CDR3 is TGCGCCAGCAGCTTGGAGGCTCGGGGGTCACCCCTCCACTTT. Its protein is CASSLEARGSPLHF.

This sequence joins TRBV29-1 and TRBJ1-2, with TRBD1 matching 7 bases. In germline, CDR1 is SQVTM, CDR2 ANQGSEA. This CDR3 is 12 amino acids long. V was pared by 7 bases and J by 7 bases, with 9 bases of the junction left unmatched. CDR3 in amino acids: CSAVEGAPGYTF. The DNA of the CDR3 is TGCAGCGCTGTGGAGGGGGCTCCTGGCTACACCTTC.

This clone was seen a handful of times. V and J are TRBV6-1 and TRBJ2-1; 8 bases align to TRBD2. This CDR3 is 16 amino acids long. Germline CDR1 is MNHNS and CDR2 is SASEGT. V gave up 4 bases and J gave up 0 bases; unmatched junction bases: 5. The CDR3 loop is CASSGWGTSSYNEQFF. The CDR3 coding sequence is TGTGCCAGCAGTGGGTGGGGGACTAGCTCCTACAATGAGCAGTTCTTC.

The chain uses TRBV28 and TRBJ2-7, with TRBD2 matching 10 bases. Per germline, CDR1 MDHEN and CDR2 SYDVKM. The CDR3 consists of 17 residues. V lost 4 bases to trimming and J lost 3 bases; unmatched junction nucleotides: 12. In nucleotides, the CDR3 is TGTGCCAGCAGTTCTCTAGCGGGAGCGACAATGGGCTACGAGCAGTACTTC. It translates to CASSSLAGATMGYEQYF.

The CDR3: CASRPPGLAGDARETQYF. The DNA for the CDR3 is TGTGCCAGCAGACCCCCCGGGCTAGCGGGAGATGCCCGGGAGACCCAGTACTTC. This chain joins TRBV13 and TRBJ2-5; the match to TRBD2 covers 10 bases. The junction had 18 bases not matched to a gene; V was cut back by 6 bases and J by 5 bases. CDR3 length equals 18 residues. Germline CDR1 PRHDT, CDR2 FYEKMQ (reference sequence). Combining the CDR3 with reference TRBV13 and TRBJ2-5 gives the whole variable domain AAGVIQSPRHLIKEKRETATLKCYPIPRHDTVYWYQQGPGQDPQFLISFYEKMQSDKGSIPDRFSAQQFSDYHSELNMSSLELGDSALYFCASRPPGLAGDARETQYFGPGTRLLVL.

This chain connects TRBV6-4 to TRBJ2-2; 7 positions agree with TRBD1. The CDR3 sequence is 17 residues long. V shed 2 bases and J 1 base; nucleotides not matched to a gene: 7. Looked up from germline, CDR1 is MRHNA and CDR2 is SNTAGT. The CDR3: CASSDPGSGGNTGELFF. CDR3 bases: TGTGCCAGCAGTGACCCCGGGTCAGGGGGGAACACCGGGGAGCTGTTTTTT.

The chain uses TRBV5-1 and TRBJ1-4; TRBD1 is a possible D gene (6 bases). This CDR3 comprises 14 residues. The V end lost 4 bases, the J end lost 0 bases, and 7 bases lay between the germline ends. Germline CDR1 is SGHRS and CDR2 is YFSETQ. The CDR3 sequence: CASSTGPTNEKLFF. As DNA, the CDR3 is TGCGCCAGCAGCACAGGGCCAACTAATGAAAAACTGTTTTTT.

J is TRBJ2-1 and V is TRBV5-1, with TRBD2 matching over 7 bases. CDR1 is SGHRS, CDR2 YFSETQ, per germline. J gave up 9 bases and V 3 bases, and 15 bases lay outside the gene matches. The length of the CDR3 is 16 residues. The CDR3: CASSSPRDYPDGEQFF. CDR3 bases: TGCGCCAGCAGCTCCCCCCGGGACTACCCCGATGGTGAGCAGTTCTTC.

A single count supports this clone. This rearrangement joins TRBV5-1 to TRBJ2-6, with TRBD2 matching 13 bases. V dropped 1 base and J dropped 0; count of bases not matched to a gene: 7. Germline V gives CDR1 SGHRS, CDR2 YFSETQ. CDR3 size: 20 residues. CDR3 bases: TGCGCCAGCAGCTTGATGGGACTAGCGGGATTAAGCTCTGGGGCCAACGTCCTGACTTTC. Translated: CASSLMGLAGLSSGANVLTF.

The chain couples TRBV11-2 to TRBJ2-2; 7 bases align to TRBD1. The junction had 6 bases not matched to a gene; V was cut back by 4 bases and J by 1 base. CDR3 length: 16 amino acids. Germline CDR1 reads SGHAT; CDR2 reads FQNNGV. This chain's CDR3 is CASSSRWTGNTGELFF. The DNA of the CDR3 is TGTGCCAGCAGCTCCAGATGGACAGGGAACACCGGGGAGCTGTTTTTT.